Presented here are 23 T cell receptor beta chains from one specimen sequenced in a study of shared clonotypes between healthy human individuals (dated by TCRdb to 2018 to 2020). Library construction relied on the immunoSEQ multiplex PCR assay. This is the immuneACCESS table as TCRdb keeps it, with only in-frame sequences that have V and J called. A part of the clones is gone; compared with another copy, unresolved V genes explain less than half, and the rest is unexplained. The sample data list roughly 650,000 clones, and approximately 97% of these were observed just once. The top ten clonotypes cover 0.055% to 0.07% of the sample. The sample was naive CD4+ T cells sorted from blood. Per the publication, the cell subset or site label means: CD45RA+ positively selected. The origin of the receptors is a woman younger than 45 in good health.

The chain combines TRBV6-4 with TRBJ2-1; TRBD2 agrees at 11 bases. V shed 4 bases and J 9 bases; nucleotides not matched to a gene: 8. This CDR3 has 15 amino acids. Germline lookup yields CDR1 MRHNA and CDR2 SNTAGT. CDR3 DNA sequence: TGTGCCAGCAGTGGTACTAGCGGGAGTCGCGCTGAGCAGTTCTTC. As protein: CASSGTSGSRAEQFF.

The chain has TRBV5-1 and TRBJ1-1, with D possibly TRBD1 on 6 matching bases. Trimming stripped 2 bases from V and 5 bases from J, with 10 bases between. The germline V gene encodes CDR1 SGHRS and CDR2 YFSETQ. This CDR3 is 13 amino acids long. CDR3 nucleotide sequence: TGCGCCAGCAGCTTAGGGGGGAGGACTGAAGCTTTCTTT. It is translated as CASSLGGRTEAFF.

This chain links TRBV7-8 with TRBJ2-7, with D possibly matching TRBD2 (5 bases). Germline CDR1 is SGHVS and CDR2 is FQNEAQ. The CDR3 loop spans 14 amino acids. Trimming removed 1 base at V and 5 bases at J, with 12 bases between. CDR3 nucleotide sequence: TGTGCCAGCAGCTTAGAACGGAGGCAGGACGAGCAGTACTTC. This codes for CASSLERRQDEQYF.

The genes are TRBV18 and TRBJ1-6; D perhaps matches TRBD1 (5 bases). CDR1 and CDR2 (germline): KGHSH, LQKENI. V lost 0 bases and J 6 bases, leaving 9 bases between the germline ends. This CDR3 has 15 amino acids. The CDR3 nucleotides are TGTGCCAGCTCACCACCGTTGGGGCCTAATTCACCCCTCCACTTT. Its protein is CASSPPLGPNSPLHF.

This clone was found once. V usage is TRBV11-3 and J usage is TRBJ2-2; the D gene is possibly TRBD1 (5 bases). CDR1 and CDR2 (germline): SGHNT, YENEEA. V was clipped by 3 bases and J by 0 bases, with 11 bases between them. The CDR3 loop spans 16 amino acids. The CDR3 DNA follows: TGTGCCAGCAGCTTGGGGCAGGGCACGAACACCGGGGAGCTGTTTTTT. This codes for CASSLGQGTNTGELFF. The whole variable domain, filled in from reference TRBV11-3 and TRBJ2-2, reads EAGVVQSPRYKIIEKKQPVAFWCNPISGHNTLYWYLQNLGQGPELLIRYENEEAVDDSQLPKDRFSAERLKGVDSTLKIQPAELGDSAVYLCASSLGQGTNTGELFFGEGSRLTVL.

This clone has more than one count but fewer than ten. In DNA, the CDR3 is TGTGCCATCAGTGACGGGGAACCCTACGAGCAGTACTTC. Protein sequence: CAISDGEPYEQYF. The chain recombines TRBV10-3 with TRBJ2-7, with D possibly being TRBD2 (5 bases). CDR1 is ENHRY, CDR2 SYGVKD, per germline. V lost 3 bases to trimming and J lost 2 bases, with 8 bases between them. The CDR3 has 13 residues.

This chain connects TRBV6-5 to TRBJ2-4; perhaps TRBD1 as D (6 bases). Trimming removed 0 bases from V and 5 bases from J, with 14 bases in between. Germline lookup yields CDR1 MNHEY and CDR2 SVGAGI. The CDR3 consists of 16 residues. The CDR3 sequence: CASSYSPPGQENIQYF. DNA of the CDR3: TGTGCCAGCAGTTACTCCCCTCCGGGACAAGAAAACATTCAGTACTTC.

The chain links TRBV7-8 to TRBJ1-1; D not resolved. From germline, CDR1 is SGHVS and CDR2 FQNEAQ. V lost 2 bases, J lost 1 base, and 5 bases lay in between. The CDR3 loop spans 13 amino acids. The CDR3 nucleotides are TGTGCCAGCAGCTTACGGAAGAACACTGAAGCTTTCTTT. Translating gives CASSLRKNTEAFF.

The V call is TRBV5-8, the J call TRBJ1-2; D might be TRBD1 (5 bases). Trimming removed 2 bases at V and 2 bases at J, with 7 bases between. This CDR3 spans 13 amino acids. The germline V gene has CDR1 SGHTS and CDR2 YDEGEE. CDR3 amino acids: CASSLDSNYGYTF. DNA of the CDR3: TGTGCCAGCAGCTTAGACAGCAACTATGGCTACACCTTC.

The sample holds one count of this clone. At the DNA level, this CDR3 is encoded by other sequences in the same sample as well. CDR3 in DNA: TGCAGTGCTCGCCGAGAGACCCAGTACTTC. Residues: CSARRETQYF. This chain uses TRBV20-1 with TRBJ2-5; the D is unclear. With 5 bases removed from V and 4 bases from J, the gap between germline ends came to 5 bases. This CDR3 contains 10 residues. CDR1 and CDR2 from the germline V gene are DFQATT and SNEGSKA (reference sequence).

This chain's CDR3 is CASSLDRFSSYNEQFF. In DNA, the CDR3 is TGTGCCAGCAGCTTAGACAGGTTCTCCTCTTACAATGAGCAGTTCTTC. The V and J genes are TRBV11-2 and TRBJ2-1; D gene ambiguous. Trimming removed 0 bases at V and 4 bases at J, with 13 bases between. The CDR3 has 16 amino acids. Per the germline V gene, CDR1 is SGHAT and CDR2 is FQNNGV.

This clone was counted a single time. V and J are TRBV7-9 and TRBJ2-1, with a possible D match to TRBD2 (6 bases). The germline CDR1 and CDR2 sequences are SEHNR and FQNEAQ (reference sequence). This CDR3 has 16 amino acids. Deletions cut 5 bases from V and 0 bases from J, with 14 bases between. The CDR3 protein is CASSASGTRSYNEQFF. DNA for the CDR3: TGTGCCAGCAGCGCATCCGGGACTCGCTCCTACAATGAGCAGTTCTTC. Variable domain in full (rest from reference TRBV7-9 and TRBJ2-1): DTGVSQNPRHKITKRGQNVTFRCDPISEHNRLYWYRQTLGQGPEFLTYFQNEAQLEKSRLLSDRFSAERPKGSFSTLEIQRTEQGDSAMYLCASSASGTRSYNEQFFGPGTRLTVL.

The chain couples TRBV7-3 to TRBJ2-5; TRBD1 agrees at 10 bases. The ends lost 2 bases at V and 3 bases at J; junction bases unmatched: 6. The CDR3 spans 16 residues. CDR1 and CDR2 from the germline V gene are SGHTA and FQGTGA. The CDR3 coding sequence is TGTGCCAGCAGCTTATCCCCGGGACAGGGGAAAGAGACCCAGTACTTC. It is translated as CASSLSPGQGKETQYF.

The gene calls are TRBV6-1 and TRBJ1-4; D is undetermined. Germline-derived CDR1 and CDR2 are MNHNS and SASEGT. The CDR3 spans 18 residues. V lost 0 bases and J lost 0, with 14 bases in between. This CDR3 is CASSEALGSSSTNEKLFF. The CDR3 nucleotides are TGTGCCAGCAGTGAAGCGCTTGGCAGCAGTTCAACTAATGAAAAACTGTTTTTT.

The gene calls are TRBV19 and TRBJ1-5; TRBD1 is a possible D gene (6 bases). Per germline, CDR1 LNHDA and CDR2 SQIVND (reference sequence). The CDR3 runs to 18 residues. The V and J ends lost 0 bases and 2 bases respectively, with 17 bases between them. The CDR3 is CASSIDPVGARGNQPQHF. The CDR3 bases are TGTGCCAGTAGTATAGATCCCGTGGGGGCGAGGGGCAATCAGCCCCAGCATTTT.

This chain links TRBV5-6 with TRBJ1-4, with a possible D match to TRBD1 (6 bases). V lost 2 bases to trimming and J lost 0 bases, with 14 bases between them. CDR1 is SGHDT, CDR2 YYEEEE, per germline. CDR3 size: 17 residues. The CDR3 region has the DNA TGTGCCAGCAGCTTTTTGCACAGGGCTGCAACTAATGAAAAACTGTTTTTT. Translated: CASSFLHRAATNEKLFF.

This chain connects TRBV2 to TRBJ2-5, with 10 bases lining up with TRBD2. Germline CDR1 reads SNHLY; CDR2 reads FYNNEI. The ends lost 2 bases at V and 4 bases at J; junction bases unmatched: 1. The CDR3 runs to 14 residues. Written as DNA, the CDR3 is TGTGCCAGCAGTGAATCTAGCGGGAGAGAGACCCAGTACTTC. Residues: CASSESSGRETQYF.

The rearrangement joins TRBV7-9 to TRBJ2-1; no firm D call. V lost 8 bases and J 0 bases, leaving 11 bases between the germline ends. Germline loops: CDR1 SEHNR, CDR2 FQNEAQ (reference sequence). This CDR3 contains 14 residues. CDR3 in amino acids: CASLGQDSYNEQFF. For the CDR3, the DNA is TGTGCCAGCCTAGGGCAGGACTCCTACAATGAGCAGTTCTTC.

On this clone itself: Without the conserved terminal phenylalanine or tryptophan, this CDR3 likely stems from a read error. Because the CDR3's place on the DNA is in doubt, the DNA is left out and the CDR3 is given as listed by TCRdb. The chain has TRBV19 and TRBJ2-3; TRBD1, the table's D call, was not compared with the DNA. The germline gives CDR1 LNHDA, CDR2 SQIVND (reference sequence). Counting both end residues, the CDR3 totals 8 amino acids. The CDR3 protein is CASIAGIL.

CDR3 amino acids: CAWSPTRRRGEKLFF. The CDR3 DNA reads TGTGCCTGGAGTCCTACACGTCGGCGGGGTGAAAAACTGTTTTTT. The chain joins TRBV30 to TRBJ1-4; no firm D call. The length of the CDR3 is 15 residues. Per the germline V gene, CDR1 is GTSNPN and CDR2 is SVGIG (reference sequence). Trimming stripped 2 bases from V and 7 bases from J, with 17 bases between. Together with reference TRBV30 and TRBJ1-4, the CDR3 gives the full variable domain: SQTIHQWPATLVQPVGSPLSLECTVEGTSNPNLYWYRQAAGRGLQLLFYSVGIGQISSEVPQNLSASRPQDRQFILSSKKLLLSDSGFYLCAWSPTRRRGEKLFFGSGTQLSVL.

The rearrangement uses TRBV11-2 and TRBJ2-1; 9 bases fit TRBD2. Germline V lookup: CDR1 SGHAT, CDR2 FQNNGV. The J segment lost 2 bases and the V segment lost 5 bases, leaving 1 base of the junction unmatched. This CDR3 contains 14 residues. The CDR3 reads CASSKREAYNEQFF. Written as DNA, the CDR3 is TGTGCCAGCAGCAAGCGGGAGGCCTACAATGAGCAGTTCTTC.

In nucleotides, the CDR3 is TGTGCCAGCAGCCCCAGGGCTGGGAACACTGAAGCTTTCTTT. This encodes CASSPRAGNTEAFF. V and J are TRBV28 and TRBJ1-1; D may be TRBD1 (5 bases). This CDR3 is 14 amino acids long. The germline gives CDR1 MDHEN, CDR2 SYDVKM. V gave up 6 bases and J gave up 1 base, with 12 bases separating them.

The chain recombines TRBV21-1 with TRBJ2-3. TRBV21-1 constitutes a pseudogene. The CDR3 length is 16 residues. In DNA, the CDR3 is TGTGCCAGCAGCTCCTACGGCAGGGAGATCGGAGATACGCAGTATTTT. Translation gives CASSSYGREIGDTQYF.